These 15 T cell receptor beta chains originate from one sample sequenced in a study. TCRdb redid the calling of the 5' RACE reads with MiXCR, one entry per CDR3 protein. The sample lists more than 8,500 distinct CDR3 sequences, more than 20% occurring once. Treg sorting used a CD4+CD25+CD127-/low gate. The sample was Tregs sorted from blood. All receptors derive from a female donor with breast cancer.

About this clonotype: The junction shows a germline mismatch at one end, possibly a read error. The genes are TRBV12-3 or TRBV12-4 and TRBJ2-6; TRBD2 is a possible D gene (6 bases). The CDR3 sequence is 15 residues long. CDR3 residues: CAISLGGTGANVLTF. As DNA, the CDR3 is TGTGCCATCAGTTTAGGAGGGACTGGGGCCAACGTCCTGACTTTC.

CDR3 DNA: TGCGCCAGCAGCTTGGCCTCGGGAACCTACGAGCAGTACTTC. It specifies CASSLASGTYEQYF. The chain combines TRBV5-1 with TRBJ2-7; D is possibly TRBD2 (5 bases). V was pared by 0 bases and J by 2 bases, with 9 bases between. This CDR3 has 14 amino acids. Germline values: CDR1 SGHRS, CDR2 YFSETQ.

This clonotype rates as medium-sized. V is TRBV11-3 and J is TRBJ2-1; 7 bases are shared with TRBD1. CDR3 size: 16 residues. Losses at the gene ends were 5 bases for V and 3 bases for J; bases not matched to a gene: 10. The germline V gene encodes CDR1 SGHNT and CDR2 YENEEA. The CDR3 DNA sequence: TGTGCCAGCAGCAGACGGGGTACAGGGGTCTACAATGAGCAGTTCTTC. Translated, it gives CASSRRGTGVYNEQFF.

This clonotype is medium-sized by share. The J gene is TRBJ2-7, the V gene TRBV20-1, with a possible D match to TRBD2 (6 bases). The CDR3 length is 14 residues. The germline CDR1 and CDR2 sequences are DFQATT and SNEGSKA (reference sequence). Trimming left V 0 bases short and J 2 bases short, with 11 bases between. As DNA, the CDR3 is TGCAGTGCTAGAGATGCGGGACGACCCTACGAGCAGTACTTC. Translation gives CSARDAGRPYEQYF.

By share, this clonotype counts as medium-sized. The chain recombines TRBV6-5 with TRBJ1-1; 7 bases agree with TRBD1. Germline V lookup: CDR1 MNHEY, CDR2 SVGAGI. The J segment lost 0 bases and the V segment lost 4 bases, leaving 5 bases of the junction unmatched. CDR3 size: 15 residues. The CDR3, as DNA: TGTGCCAGCAGTTTCACGGGACAGATGAACACTGAAGCTTTCTTT. Its translation is CASSFTGQMNTEAFF.

This clonotype was picked up many times. The chain combines TRBV6-2 or TRBV6-3 with TRBJ1-1, with D possibly matching TRBD1 (6 bases). Trimming took off 4 bases at V and 5 bases at J, with 17 bases between the two ends. CDR3 length: 15 residues. Germline V gene data show CDR1 as MNHEY and CDR2 as SVGEGT. CDR3 protein: CASSSGGTSETEAFF. Here the CDR3 DNA reads TGTGCCAGCAGTTCGGGTGGGACATCGGAGACTGAAGCTTTCTTT.

At least ten counts were recorded for this clonotype. V gene TRBV25-1 combines with J gene TRBJ2-7, with 9 nucleotides matching TRBD2. The CDR3 totals 14 residues. V trimming: 3 bases; J trimming: 5 bases; junction bases outside the gene matches: 5. CDR1 is MGHDK, CDR2 SYGVNS, per germline. The CDR3 is CASSDSGSIDEQYF. The CDR3 DNA reads as TGTGCCAGCAGTGATAGCGGGAGTATCGACGAGCAGTACTTC.

In its sample, this clonotype was seen many times. This chain connects TRBV4-1 to TRBJ2-4; 12 bases fit TRBD2. J gave up 8 bases and V 0 bases, and 5 bases lay outside the gene matches. Per the germline V gene, CDR1 is MGHRA and CDR2 is YSYEKL. This CDR3 spans 16 amino acids. Here the CDR3 reads CASSQERTSGTYIQYF. The CDR3 region has the DNA TGCGCCAGCAGCCAAGAAAGGACTAGCGGGACTTACATTCAGTACTTC.

This clonotype was seen repeatedly, ten times or more. V usage is TRBV5-6 and J usage is TRBJ2-1; TRBD2 aligns across 7 bases. The CDR3 contains 14 residues. Trimming took 2 bases from V and 10 from J; bases not matched to a gene: 9. CDR1 and CDR2 (germline): SGHDT, YYEEEE. The CDR3 region is CASSFVAGAAEQFF. The CDR3 nucleotides are TGTGCCAGCAGCTTCGTGGCGGGAGCGGCCGAGCAGTTCTTC.

As to this clonotype: This CDR3 fails to terminate in the conserved phenylalanine or tryptophan, so it likely reflects a read error. The gene calls are TRBV7-7 and TRBJ2-1; 7 bases match TRBD2. Germline CDR1 reads SSHAT; CDR2 reads FNYEAQ (reference sequence). The CDR3 contains 15 residues. The CDR3 bases are TGTGCTAGCAGTCTTAGCGGGTCGGGGTACAACGAGCAGTTCCTC. As protein: CASSLSGSGYNEQFL.

By its share, this clonotype is medium-sized (0.01 to 0.1%). The rearrangement links TRBV12-3 or TRBV12-4 to TRBJ1-5; D remains ambiguous. The CDR3 loop spans 15 amino acids. V was shortened by 5 bases and J by 5 bases, with 16 bases between the two germline ends. CDR3 region: CASSPPGTGDQPQHF. The CDR3, as DNA: TGTGCCAGCAGTCCACCGGGCACGGGAGATCAGCCCCAGCATTTT.

This clonotype was seen more than once but under ten times. A read error may explain this, as a much larger clone is one base away. J is TRBJ2-3 and V is TRBV7-9, with D possibly matching TRBD2 (6 bases). Germline V gene sequence: CDR1 SEHNR, CDR2 FQNEAQ (reference sequence). The CDR3 runs 14 residues. The DNA for the CDR3 is TGTGTCAGCAGCTTAGCGGAGCCCACAGATACGCAGTATTTT. Encoded protein: CVSSLAEPTDTQYF.

A note on this clonotype: The junction does not match germline at one end; this may be a read error. V and J are TRBV5-6 and TRBJ2-7, with D unresolved. The length of the CDR3 is 13 residues. Germline V lookup: CDR1 SGHDT, CDR2 YYEEEE. This CDR3 reads CASNLARGDEQYF. Here the CDR3 DNA reads TGCGCCAGCAACTTAGCTCGAGGCGACGAGCAGTACTTC.

By frequency in the sample, this clonotype is medium-sized. The J gene is TRBJ2-7, the V gene TRBV5-6, with 7 bases matching TRBD1. Germline values: CDR1 SGHDT, CDR2 YYEEEE. The CDR3 is 14 amino acids. V lost 4 bases and J lost 3; bases outside the gene matches: 7. The CDR3: CASSAGGSFYEQYF. The DNA of the CDR3 is TGTGCCAGCAGCGCAGGGGGTAGTTTCTACGAGCAGTACTTC.

Sample share makes this clonotype medium-sized (0.01 to 0.1%). V is TRBV29-1 and J is TRBJ1-1; tentative D call: TRBD1 (5 bases). The germline CDR1 and CDR2 sequences are SQVTM and ANQGSEA. The V end lost 5 bases, the J end lost 0 bases, and 19 bases lay between the germline ends. CDR3 length: 16 amino acids. This CDR3 reads CSVSLVRGRMNTEAFF. CDR3 nucleotide sequence: TGCAGCGTTTCCCTGGTTAGGGGACGCATGAACACTGAAGCTTTCTTT.